This TCR beta chain originates from a study of CD8 T cells in ankylosing spondylitis. Study-level points and caveats: Seemingly distinctive of ankylosing spondylitis blood was a TCR beta motif formed by eight highly homologous variants.

V lost 0 bases, J lost 2 bases, and 11 bases lay in between. Germline assignment: CDR1 KGHSH and CDR2 LQKENI. This CDR3 contains 15 residues. This clonotype has only a few counts. Its antigen is undetermined. From the 5' RACE reads, TCRdb called clonotypes with MiXCR, one entry per CDR3 protein. In the table there are around 430,000 distinct CDR3 sequences, more than 15% of which are singletons. This clonotype originated in a male donor with ankylosing spondylitis. Sequenced: blood, either unsorted or a sorted T cell fraction (not recorded which). The genes are TRBV18 and TRBJ2-7, with D unclear. The CDR3 nucleotides are TGTGCCAGCTCACCACCGAGCCCTAAAACCTACGAGCAGTACTTC. Amino acids: CASSPPSPKTYEQYF.